This T cell receptor beta chain is drawn from a study of blood T cell repertoires in COVID-19. About the research overall: Both acute and convalescent COVID-19 samples were obtained from the United States, Italy and Spain.

How the authors handled the data: Amplified reference gene primers provided the basis for estimating nucleated cell counts. Repertoires were generated with immunoSEQ multiplex PCR, while TCRdb's copy carries only in-frame clones and drops some. That table is the source of V, J and clone size, and D and trimming were worked out from the DNA. The sample has 320,000 or so clones, around 90% seen once. Participants were aged about 18 to 90 years, lived in under 25 US areas, and enrolled virtually. Cohort 3 recovered donors had two negative PCRs, clearance, or symptom resolution. As for this clone: This same CDR3 is encoded by further DNA sequences in the sample.

Unmatched junction bases numbered 3, after V lost 6 bases and J lost 4 bases. This CDR3 has 15 residues. Germline loops: CDR1 MGHRA, CDR2 YSYEKL. The chain carries TRBV4-1 and TRBJ2-2, with TRBD2 identical over 12 bases. Sample: PBMCs or T cells enriched from blood (not recorded which). This sequence was found in a man aged 25-40 years who had recovered from COVID-19. The CDR3: CASSLAGGPTGELFF. The CDR3 DNA reads as TGCGCCAGCAGTCTAGCGGGGGGGCCCACCGGGGAGCTGTTTTTT.